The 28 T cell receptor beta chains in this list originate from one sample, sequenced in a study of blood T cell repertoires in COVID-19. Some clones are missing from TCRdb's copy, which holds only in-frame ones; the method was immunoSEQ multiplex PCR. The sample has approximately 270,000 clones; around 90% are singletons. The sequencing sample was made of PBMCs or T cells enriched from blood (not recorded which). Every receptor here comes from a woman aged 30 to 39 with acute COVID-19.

The CDR3 spells CASSQVQMGLAGRDEQFF. The DNA for the CDR3 is TGCGCCAGCAGCCAAGTGCAGATGGGACTAGCGGGAAGGGATGAGCAGTTCTTC. The chain combines TRBV4-1 with TRBJ2-1, with TRBD2 identical over 13 bases. This CDR3 has 18 amino acids. CDR1 and CDR2 from the germline V gene are MGHRA and YSYEKL. The junction had 11 bases not matched to a gene; V was cut back by 1 base and J by 8 bases.

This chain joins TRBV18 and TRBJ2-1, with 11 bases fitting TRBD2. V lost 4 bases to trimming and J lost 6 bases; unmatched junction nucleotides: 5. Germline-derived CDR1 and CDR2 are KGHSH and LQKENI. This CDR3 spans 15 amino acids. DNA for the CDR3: TGTGCCAGCTCACGCGGACTAGCGGGCAGCAATGAGCAGTTCTTC. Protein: CASSRGLAGSNEQFF.

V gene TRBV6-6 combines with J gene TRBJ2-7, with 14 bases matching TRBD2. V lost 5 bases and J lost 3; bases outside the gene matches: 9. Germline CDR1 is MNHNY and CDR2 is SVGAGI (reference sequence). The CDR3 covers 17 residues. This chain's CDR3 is CASSPGTSGSMVYEQYF. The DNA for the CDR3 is TGTGCCAGCAGTCCTGGGACTAGCGGGAGTATGGTCTACGAGCAGTACTTC.

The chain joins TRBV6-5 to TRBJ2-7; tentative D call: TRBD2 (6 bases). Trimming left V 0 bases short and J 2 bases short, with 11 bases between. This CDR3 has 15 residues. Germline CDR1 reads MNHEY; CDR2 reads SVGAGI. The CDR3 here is CASSYSGGSPYEQYF. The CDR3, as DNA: TGTGCCAGCAGTTACTCTGGGGGGTCCCCCTACGAGCAGTACTTC.

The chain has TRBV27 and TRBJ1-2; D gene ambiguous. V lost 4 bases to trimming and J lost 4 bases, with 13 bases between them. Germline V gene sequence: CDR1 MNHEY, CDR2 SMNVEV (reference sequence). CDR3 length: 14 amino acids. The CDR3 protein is CASSSLAGGYGYTF. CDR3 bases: TGTGCCAGCAGTTCCCTCGCGGGAGGCTATGGCTACACCTTC.

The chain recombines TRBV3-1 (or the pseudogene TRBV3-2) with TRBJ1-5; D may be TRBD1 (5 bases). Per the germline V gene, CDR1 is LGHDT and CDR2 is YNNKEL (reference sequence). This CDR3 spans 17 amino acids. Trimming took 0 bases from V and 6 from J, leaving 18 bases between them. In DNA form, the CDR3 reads TGTGCCAGCAGCCAAGAACGGGGCGGGATAGGGCGTCAGCCCCAGCATTTT. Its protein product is CASSQERGGIGRQPQHF.

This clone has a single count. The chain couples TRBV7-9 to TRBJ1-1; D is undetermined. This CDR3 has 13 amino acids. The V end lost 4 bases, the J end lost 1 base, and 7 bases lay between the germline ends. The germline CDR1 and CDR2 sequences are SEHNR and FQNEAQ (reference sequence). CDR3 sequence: CASSSPGNTEAFF. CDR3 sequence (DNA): TGTGCCAGCAGCTCCCCCGGGAACACTGAAGCTTTCTTT.

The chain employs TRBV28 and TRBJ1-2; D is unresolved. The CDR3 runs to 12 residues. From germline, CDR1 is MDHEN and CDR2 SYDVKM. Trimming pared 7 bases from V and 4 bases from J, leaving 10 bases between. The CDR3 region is CASTQLFYGYTF. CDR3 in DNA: TGTGCCAGCACGCAACTGTTCTATGGCTACACCTTC.

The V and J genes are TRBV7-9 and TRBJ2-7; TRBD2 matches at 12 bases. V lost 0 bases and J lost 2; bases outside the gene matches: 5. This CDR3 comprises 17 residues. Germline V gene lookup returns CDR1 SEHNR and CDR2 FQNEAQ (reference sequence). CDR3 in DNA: TGTGCCAGCAGCTTAGCCGAGACTAGCGGGAGCCCCTACGAGCAGTACTTC. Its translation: CASSLAETSGSPYEQYF.

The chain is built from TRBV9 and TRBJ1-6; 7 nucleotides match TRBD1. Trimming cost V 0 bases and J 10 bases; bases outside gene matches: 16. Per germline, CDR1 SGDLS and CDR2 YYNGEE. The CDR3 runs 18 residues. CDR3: CASSVAGDSLRLGSPLHF. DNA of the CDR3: TGTGCCAGCAGCGTAGCTGGGGACAGCCTAAGGCTGGGGTCACCCCTCCACTTT.

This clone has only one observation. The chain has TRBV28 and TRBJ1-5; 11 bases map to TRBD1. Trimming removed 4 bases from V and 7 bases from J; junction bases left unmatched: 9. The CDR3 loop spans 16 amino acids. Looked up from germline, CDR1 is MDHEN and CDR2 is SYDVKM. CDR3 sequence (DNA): TGTGCCAGCAGTTACCCGGGACAGGGGGTTTGGCAGCCCCAGCATTTT. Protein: CASSYPGQGVWQPQHF.

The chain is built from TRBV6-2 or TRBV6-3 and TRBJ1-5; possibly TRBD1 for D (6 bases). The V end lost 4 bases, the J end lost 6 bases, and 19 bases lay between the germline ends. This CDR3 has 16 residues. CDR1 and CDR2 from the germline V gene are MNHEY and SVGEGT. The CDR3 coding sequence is TGTGCCAGCAGTTCCCCGGGACAAACCTTGGGTCAGCCCCAGCATTTT. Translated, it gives CASSSPGQTLGQPQHF.

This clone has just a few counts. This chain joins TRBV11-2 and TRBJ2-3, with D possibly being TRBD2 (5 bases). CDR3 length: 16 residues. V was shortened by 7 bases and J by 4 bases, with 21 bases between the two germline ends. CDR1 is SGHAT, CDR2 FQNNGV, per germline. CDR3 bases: TGTGCCAGCACCAAAGCGGTGTTACAGAACGCAGATACGCAGTATTTT. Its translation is CASTKAVLQNADTQYF. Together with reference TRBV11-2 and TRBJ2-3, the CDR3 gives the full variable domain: EAGVAQSPRYKIIEKRQSVAFWCNPISGHATLYWYQQILGQGPKLLIQFQNNGVVDDSQLPKDRFSAERLKGVDSTLKIQPAKLEDSAVYLCASTKAVLQNADTQYFGPGTRLTVL.

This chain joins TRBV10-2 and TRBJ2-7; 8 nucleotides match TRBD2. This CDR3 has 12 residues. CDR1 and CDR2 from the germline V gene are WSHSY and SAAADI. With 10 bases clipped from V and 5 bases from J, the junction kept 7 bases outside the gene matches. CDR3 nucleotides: TGCGCCACAAACCCGCGGGGGGACGAGCAGTACTTC. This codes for CATNPRGDEQYF.

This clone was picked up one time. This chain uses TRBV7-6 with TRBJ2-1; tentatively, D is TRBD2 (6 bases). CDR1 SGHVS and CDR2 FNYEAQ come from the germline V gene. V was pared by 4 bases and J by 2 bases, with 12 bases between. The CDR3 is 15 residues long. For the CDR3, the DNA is TGTGCCAGCAGCTCCGGACTATTTCCCTACAATGAGCAGTTCTTC. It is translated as CASSSGLFPYNEQFF.

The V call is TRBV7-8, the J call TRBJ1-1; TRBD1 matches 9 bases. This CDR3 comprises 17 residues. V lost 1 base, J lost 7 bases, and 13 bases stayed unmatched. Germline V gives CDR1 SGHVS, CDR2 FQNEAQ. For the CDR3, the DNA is TGTGCCAGCAGCTTAGTGGGGACAGGGAAACAAAATATTGAAGCTTTCTTT. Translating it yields CASSLVGTGKQNIEAFF.

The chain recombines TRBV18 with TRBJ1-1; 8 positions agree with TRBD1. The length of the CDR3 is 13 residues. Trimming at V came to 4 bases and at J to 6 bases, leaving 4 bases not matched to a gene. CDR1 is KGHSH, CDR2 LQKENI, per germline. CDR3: CASSRDRGAEAFF. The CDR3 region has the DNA TGTGCCAGCTCACGAGACAGGGGTGCTGAAGCTTTCTTT.

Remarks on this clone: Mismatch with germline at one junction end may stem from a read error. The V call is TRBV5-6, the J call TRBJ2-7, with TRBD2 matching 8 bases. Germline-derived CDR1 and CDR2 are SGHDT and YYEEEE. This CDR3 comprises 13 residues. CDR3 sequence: CASSFRTSPLLDF. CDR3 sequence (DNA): TGTGCCAGCAGCTTTCGGACTAGCCCATTGTTGGACTTC.

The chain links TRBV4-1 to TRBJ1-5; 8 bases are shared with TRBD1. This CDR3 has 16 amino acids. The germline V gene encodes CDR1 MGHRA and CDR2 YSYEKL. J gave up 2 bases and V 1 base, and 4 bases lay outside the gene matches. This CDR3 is CASSQAPGQGNQPQHF. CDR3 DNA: TGCGCCAGCAGCCAAGCGCCGGGACAGGGCAATCAGCCCCAGCATTTT.

The CDR3 loop is CASSPTPGLALDTQYF. The CDR3 bases are TGTGCCAGCAGTCCTACTCCGGGACTAGCCTTAGATACGCAGTATTTT. This chain joins TRBV27 and TRBJ2-3; 9 positions match TRBD2. Trimming removed 5 bases from V and 5 bases from J; junction bases left unmatched: 11. The CDR3 covers 16 residues. Per the germline V gene, CDR1 is MNHEY and CDR2 is SMNVEV (reference sequence).

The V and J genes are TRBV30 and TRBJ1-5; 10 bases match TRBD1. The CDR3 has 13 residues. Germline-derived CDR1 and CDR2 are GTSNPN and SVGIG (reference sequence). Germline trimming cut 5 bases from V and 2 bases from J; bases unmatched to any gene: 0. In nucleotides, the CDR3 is TGTGCCTGGGGACAGGGGGGCAATCAGCCCCAGCATTTT. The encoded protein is CAWGQGGNQPQHF.

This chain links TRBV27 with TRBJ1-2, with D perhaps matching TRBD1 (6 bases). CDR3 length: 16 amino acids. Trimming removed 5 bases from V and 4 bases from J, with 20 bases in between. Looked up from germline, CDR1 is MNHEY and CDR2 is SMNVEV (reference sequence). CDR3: CASSPPGGAGVYGYTF. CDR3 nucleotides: TGTGCCAGCAGTCCCCCCGGGGGGGCAGGTGTCTATGGCTACACCTTC.

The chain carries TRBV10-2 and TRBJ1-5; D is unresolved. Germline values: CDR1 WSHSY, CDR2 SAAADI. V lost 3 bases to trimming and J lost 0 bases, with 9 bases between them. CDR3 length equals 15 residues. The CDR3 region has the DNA TGCGCCAGCAGTGACGAGCCTTTTAGCAATCAGCCCCAGCATTTT. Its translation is CASSDEPFSNQPQHF.

The DNA of the CDR3 is TGTGCCAGTAGTACTTCAGGGGGCTCCTATAATTCACCCCTCCACTTT. Protein product: CASSTSGGSYNSPLHF. V gene TRBV19 combines with J gene TRBJ1-6; TRBD1 matches 7 bases. After removal of 4 bases from V and 0 bases from J, the junction contained 3 bases not matched to a gene. The CDR3 extends over 16 amino acids. The germline V gene encodes CDR1 LNHDA and CDR2 SQIVND (reference sequence).

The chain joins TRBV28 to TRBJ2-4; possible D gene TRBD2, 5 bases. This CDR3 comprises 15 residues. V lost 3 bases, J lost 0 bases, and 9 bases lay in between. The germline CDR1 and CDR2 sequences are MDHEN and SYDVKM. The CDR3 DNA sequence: TGTGCCAGCAGTTTTACGGGGTTAGCCAAAAACATTCAGTACTTC. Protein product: CASSFTGLAKNIQYF.

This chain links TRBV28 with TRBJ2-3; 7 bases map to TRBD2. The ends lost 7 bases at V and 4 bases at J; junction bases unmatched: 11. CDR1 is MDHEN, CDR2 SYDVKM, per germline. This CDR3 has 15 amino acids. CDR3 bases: TGTGCCAGCAACCCCCAGGCGGGAGCGGCAGATACGCAGTATTTT. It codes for CASNPQAGAADTQYF.

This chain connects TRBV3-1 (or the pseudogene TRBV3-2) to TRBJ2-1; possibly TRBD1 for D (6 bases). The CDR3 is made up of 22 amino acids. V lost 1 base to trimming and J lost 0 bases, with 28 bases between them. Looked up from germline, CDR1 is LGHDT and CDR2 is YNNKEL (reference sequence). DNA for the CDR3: TGTGCCAGCAGCCAAGGAGGGTGTACCTTGTCTGGGGGCCTAAGCTCCTACAATGAGCAGTTCTTC. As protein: CASSQGGCTLSGGLSSYNEQFF.

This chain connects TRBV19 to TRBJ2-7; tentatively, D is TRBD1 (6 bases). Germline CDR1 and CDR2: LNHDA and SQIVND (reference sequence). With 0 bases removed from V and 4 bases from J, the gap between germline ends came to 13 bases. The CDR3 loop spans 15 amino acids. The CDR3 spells CASSIDGTRPYEQYF. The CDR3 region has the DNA TGTGCCAGTAGTATAGACGGGACAAGGCCTTACGAGCAGTACTTC.